This T cell receptor (beta chain) was found in a study of regulatory T cells after allogeneic stem cell transplantation (dated by TCRdb to the late 2010s). About the investigation overall: Patients were stratified according to whether acute graft-versus-host disease had developed within 100 days after stem cell transplantation. Fluorescence-activated cell sorting was used to isolate CD4+CD25+CD127- regulatory T cells from patient PBMCs. Conventional CD4+ T cells defined as CD4+CD25+/-CD127+ were also sorted and TCR-sequenced for comparison in the study. The study compared the regulatory T-cell TCR repertoire after allogeneic stem cell transplantation between patients with and without acute graft-versus-host disease.

Explained via the paper, the time point label denotes: 30 days after allogeneic hematopoietic stem cell transplantation. At 30 days after allogeneic hematopoietic stem cell transplantation, peripheral blood mononuclear cells were collected from the patients. Sequencer: Illumina MiSeq. The SMARTer RACE cDNA Amplification kit was used to reverse transcribe the RNA, and the TCR beta CDR3 region was then amplified. RNA from sorted cells was extracted with the RNeasy Mini Kit. TCR beta amplicons were sequenced using Illumina paired-end sequencing. In the original analysis: MiXCR, VDJtools and the tcR R package were used for TCR repertoire analysis. The inverse Simpson index was used to quantify diversity, and clones were categorized as rare, small, medium or expanded according to repertoire proportion. The public reads were reprocessed in TCRdb via fastp at Q25 and MiXCR, keeping in-frame beta chains. Identical CDR3 proteins give one entry, which carries the most common genes and DNA. TCRdb, not the authors, supplied the V and J calls. The table for this sample lists 4,000 to 5,000 distinct CDR3 sequences; about 96% of them were counted only once. The ten largest clones capture around 42% of the sample.

CDR1 and CDR2, looked up from the germline V gene (reference sequence), are DFQATT and SNEGSKA. There are 15 amino acids in the CDR3, from cysteine to phenylalanine inclusive. CDR3 DNA is the only sequence kept; it has 45 bases, read in frame from the first base. Paper-wide results and their limitations: A significantly larger repertoire share was occupied by the top 10 regulatory T-cell clones in non-GvHD patients, which suggested expansion of presumably allo-specific protective clones. Diversity of the conventional CD4+ T-cell repertoire was not significantly different between patients with graft-versus-host disease and patients without graft-versus-host disease. No regulatory T-cell clones were found to be shared by all patients, and no significant correlation was observed between sorted cell numbers and the inverse Simpson index. The small patient sample size meant the findings required validation in a larger cohort. A less diverse, more focused regulatory T-cell TCR repertoire was observed in patients without graft-versus-host disease than in patients with the disease.

Points on this clonotype: No cognate antigen has been identified for it. Within one base of it there is no much larger clone, and no base qualities were kept.

The material was sorted CD4+ T cells from blood (whether regulatory or conventional is not recorded), obtained 30 days after allogeneic stem cell transplant. This TCR came from a human patient who had an allogeneic stem cell transplant, so the T cells may come from the graft donor. The chain links TRBV20-1 with TRBJ2-5; the D segment cannot be called with confidence. The closer fit of TRBJ2-1 to the DNA end suggests the J call may be wrong. The sequenced DNA is TGCAGTGCCGCACCGGCTGGCGACGACCAAGAGACCCAGTTCTTC. It translates to CSAAPAGDDQETQFF.